The rows below give T cell receptor beta chains drawn from one sample of a study of T cell responses to AZD1222 COVID-19 vaccine. Assay used: immunoSEQ multiplex PCR; TCRdb lists only in-frame clones, some missing. The sample lists some 84,000 clones; over 75% were seen once. The input for sequencing was peripheral blood, taken on day 0 of AZD1222 vaccination. Receptors originate from an adult in good health. Each CDR3 is given with its conserved first and last residue. D genes are given only for firm matches. Part of the rows lack a size; the others show once, few, many or a class for expanded clones.

clone size: -
J gene: TRBJ2-6
D gene: TRBD1
V gene: TRBV3-1/TRBV3-2
CDR3 length: 18
CDR3 protein: CASSQVPGQGTGANVLTF
CDR3 DNA: TGTGCCAGCAGCCAAGTACCGGGACAGGGAACCGGGGCCAACGTCCTGACTTTC

clone size: -
J gene: TRBJ1-3
D gene: -
V gene: TRBV7-9
CDR3 length: 17
CDR3 protein: CASSPVNLLGGGNTIYF
CDR3 DNA: TGTGCCAGCAGCCCTGTTAATTTATTGGGCGGAGGAAACACCATATATTTT

clone size: -
J gene: TRBJ1-5
D gene: -
V gene: TRBV18
CDR3 length: 14
CDR3 protein: CASSPASKGQPQHF
CDR3 DNA: TGTGCCAGCTCACCAGCAAGTAAGGGTCAGCCCCAGCATTTT

clone size: -
J gene: TRBJ2-1
D gene: TRBD2
V gene: TRBV5-4
CDR3 length: 16
CDR3 protein: CASSFGGGRSYNEQFF
CDR3 DNA: TGTGCCAGCAGCTTCGGGGGAGGGAGGTCCTACAATGAGCAGTTCTTC

clone size: few
J gene: TRBJ1-6
D gene: TRBD1
V gene: TRBV6-5
CDR3 length: 13
CDR3 protein: CASIRQGGSPLHF
CDR3 DNA: TGTGCCAGCATACGACAGGGGGGATCACCCCTCCACTTT

clone size: -
J gene: TRBJ2-6
D gene: -
V gene: TRBV24-1
CDR3 length: 16
CDR3 protein: CATSDSTSSGANVLTF
CDR3 DNA: TGTGCCACCAGTGATTCAACATCCTCTGGGGCCAACGTCCTGACTTTC

clone size: once
J gene: TRBJ1-5
D gene: -
V gene: TRBV15
CDR3 length: 15
CDR3 protein: CATSRDTGSNQPQHF
CDR3 DNA: TGTGCCACCAGCAGAGATACGGGTTCCAATCAGCCCCAGCATTTT

clone size: -
J gene: TRBJ1-3
D gene: TRBD1
V gene: TRBV15
CDR3 length: 19
CDR3 protein: CATSREGPNSWTGGNTIYF
CDR3 DNA: TGTGCCACCAGCAGAGAAGGTCCCAACTCGTGGACAGGGGGAAACACCATATATTTT

clone size: -
J gene: TRBJ1-1
D gene: -
V gene: TRBV6-6
CDR3 length: 13
CDR3 protein: CASSYGHLYEAFF
CDR3 DNA: TGTGCCAGCAGTTACGGCCACCTATATGAAGCCTTCTTT

clone size: -
J gene: TRBJ2-6
D gene: TRBD1
V gene: TRBV19
CDR3 length: 17
CDR3 protein: CASSIRQGFSGANVLTF
CDR3 DNA: TGTGCCAGTAGTATAAGACAGGGATTCTCTGGGGCCAACGTCCTGACTTTC

clone size: once
J gene: TRBJ1-6
D gene: TRBD1
V gene: TRBV5-1
CDR3 length: 13
CDR3 protein: CASSWDRNSPLHF
CDR3 DNA: TGCGCCAGCAGCTGGGACAGAAATTCACCCCTCCACTTT

clone size: -
J gene: TRBJ2-7
D gene: TRBD2
V gene: TRBV7-9
CDR3 length: 17
CDR3 protein: CASSLRQAGGTIYEQYF
CDR3 DNA: TGTGCCAGCAGCTTAAGACAGGCGGGGGGCACGATCTACGAGCAGTACTTC

clone size: -
J gene: TRBJ2-7
D gene: -
V gene: TRBV10-3
CDR3 length: 13
CDR3 protein: CAISEFGGREQYF
CDR3 DNA: TGTGCCATCAGTGAGTTCGGCGGTCGGGAGCAGTACTTC

clone size: -
J gene: TRBJ1-1
D gene: -
V gene: TRBV9
CDR3 length: 13
CDR3 protein: CASSVALNTEAFF
CDR3 DNA: TGTGCCAGCAGCGTAGCGTTGAACACTGAAGCTTTCTTT

clone size: -
J gene: TRBJ2-3
D gene: -
V gene: TRBV20-1
CDR3 length: 11
CDR3 protein: CSAASTDTQYF
CDR3 DNA: TGCAGTGCTGCTAGCACAGATACGCAGTATTTT

clone size: -
J gene: TRBJ2-1
D gene: TRBD2
V gene: TRBV14
CDR3 length: 15
CDR3 protein: CASSSAGGRGNEQFF
CDR3 DNA: TGTGCCAGCAGTTCTGCGGGAGGCCGTGGGAATGAGCAGTTCTTC

clone size: -
J gene: TRBJ2-1
D gene: -
V gene: TRBV25-1
CDR3 length: 12
CDR3 protein: CASTDGYNEQFF
CDR3 DNA: TGTGCCAGCACCGACGGTTACAATGAGCAGTTCTTC

clone size: -
J gene: TRBJ2-3
D gene: -
V gene: TRBV5-1
CDR3 length: 16
CDR3 protein: CASSLIQGFSTDTQYF
CDR3 DNA: TGCGCCAGCAGCTTAATCCAGGGGTTTAGCACAGATACGCAGTATTTT

clone size: -
J gene: TRBJ1-4
D gene: TRBD1
V gene: TRBV3-1/TRBV3-2
CDR3 length: 11
CDR3 protein: CASSSQGTVFF
CDR3 DNA: TGTGCCAGCAGCTCCCAGGGGACAGTGTTTTTT

clone size: once
J gene: TRBJ2-7
D gene: -
V gene: TRBV6-1
CDR3 length: 13
CDR3 protein: CASSEPGQNEQYF
CDR3 DNA: TGTGCCAGCAGTGAACCCGGACAGAACGAGCAGTACTTC

clone size: -
J gene: TRBJ1-1
D gene: -
V gene: TRBV14
CDR3 length: 13
CDR3 protein: CASSQVTNTEAFF
CDR3 DNA: TGTGCCAGCAGCCAAGTGACGAACACTGAAGCTTTCTTT

clone size: once
J gene: TRBJ1-3
D gene: -
V gene: TRBV2
CDR3 length: 17
CDR3 protein: CASSDLQGVPSGNTIYF
CDR3 DNA: TGTGCCAGCAGTGACTTACAGGGAGTCCCCTCTGGAAACACCATATATTTT

clone size: few
J gene: TRBJ1-2
D gene: TRBD1
V gene: TRBV5-1
CDR3 length: 15
CDR3 protein: CASSFGVGQGYGYTF
CDR3 DNA: TGCGCCAGCAGCTTTGGCGTAGGACAGGGTTATGGCTACACCTTC

clone size: -
J gene: TRBJ1-5
D gene: -
V gene: TRBV27
CDR3 length: 17
CDR3 protein: CASSLRTPGASNQPQHF
CDR3 DNA: TGTGCCAGCAGTCTTCGGACCCCCGGAGCCAGCAATCAGCCCCAGCATTTT

clone size: -
J gene: TRBJ2-1
D gene: TRBD1
V gene: TRBV28
CDR3 length: 16
CDR3 protein: CASSTTGTGPYNEQFF
CDR3 DNA: TGTGCCAGCAGTACAACCGGGACAGGACCTTACAATGAGCAGTTCTTC

clone size: -
J gene: TRBJ2-2
D gene: -
V gene: TRBV21-1
CDR3 length: 16
CDR3 protein: CASSKRERERVGELFF
CDR3 DNA: TGTGCCAGCAGCAAGAGGGAACGGGAGCGAGTCGGGGAGCTGTTTTTT

clone size: -
J gene: TRBJ2-1
D gene: -
V gene: TRBV27
CDR3 length: 15
CDR3 protein: CASSLWASENNEQFF
CDR3 DNA: TGTGCCAGCAGTTTATGGGCTAGCGAAAACAATGAGCAGTTCTTC

clone size: -
J gene: TRBJ1-1
D gene: TRBD1
V gene: TRBV5-8
CDR3 length: 13
CDR3 protein: CASSQGRDTEAFF
CDR3 DNA: TGTGCCAGCTCACAGGGGCGAGATACTGAAGCTTTCTTT

clone size: -
J gene: TRBJ2-7
D gene: -
V gene: TRBV10-3
CDR3 length: 11
CDR3 protein: CATQGAYEQYF
CDR3 DNA: TGTGCCACTCAGGGTGCCTACGAGCAGTACTTC

clone size: -
J gene: TRBJ2-7
D gene: -
V gene: TRBV2
CDR3 length: 12
CDR3 protein: CASSRDTYEQYF
CDR3 DNA: TGTGCCAGCAGCCGGGACACCTACGAGCAGTACTTC

clone size: -
J gene: TRBJ1-2
D gene: -
V gene: TRBV23-1
CDR3 length: 13
CDR3 protein: CASSAWTPTGYTF
CDR3 DNA: TGCGCCAGCAGTGCGTGGACTCCGACCGGCTACACCTTC

clone size: -
J gene: TRBJ2-5
D gene: -
V gene: TRBV5-1
CDR3 length: 14
CDR3 protein: CASSLGAGIETQYF
CDR3 DNA: TGCGCCAGCAGCTTGGGGGCAGGGATAGAGACCCAGTACTTC